This entry features one T cell receptor (beta chain) sequence. V shed 0 bases and J 5 bases; nucleotides not matched to a gene: 9. Germline CDR1 is LNHDA and CDR2 is SQIVND (reference sequence). The CDR3 is 16 residues long. The data stem from a study of blood T cell repertoires in COVID-19. As processed by the authors: Scientists estimated how many nucleated cells there were by amplifying reference gene primers. The method was immunoSEQ multiplex PCR; TCRdb's version includes in-frame clones alone and lacks a portion of them. V and J calls and clone size are as listed in that table; D and trimming were resolved from the DNA. The profile shows 55,000 to 75,000 clones, about 88% of them singletons.

The specimen was peripheral blood. J is TRBJ1-2 and V is TRBV19, with 7 positions matching TRBD1. The receptor was derived from a man in his fifties or sixties with acute or convalescent COVID-19. Here the CDR3 DNA reads TGTGCCAGTAGTATAGATCCCGGGACAGCGGCTTATGGCTACACCTTC. Its translation is CASSIDPGTAAYGYTF.